Shown below are 28 T cell receptor beta chains from a single sample sequenced in a study of blood T cell repertoires in COVID-19. Sequencing used immunoSEQ multiplex PCR; TCRdb keeps in-frame clones, though not all of them. The sample includes roughly 120,000 clones, more than 75% of them seen just once. The sequencing input was peripheral blood. The source of these receptors is a woman aged 70-85 years with acute or convalescent COVID-19.

The chain couples TRBV28 to TRBJ1-4; no reliable D call. CDR3 size: 11 residues. Germline loops: CDR1 MDHEN, CDR2 SYDVKM. Between the trimmed V and J ends, which lost 3 bases and 7 bases, there was a span of 3 bases. In nucleotides, the CDR3 is TGTGCCAGCAGTTTCGGTGAAAAACTGTTTTTT. Protein: CASSFGEKLFF.

This sequence joins TRBV6-5 and TRBJ1-6; 8 bases are a match to TRBD1. J lost 10 bases, V lost 6 bases, and 8 bases had no gene match. The CDR3 length is 14 residues. Germline V lookup: CDR1 MNHEY, CDR2 SVGAGI. This CDR3 reads CASRPQGAESPLHF. CDR3 coding DNA: TGTGCCAGCAGACCCCAGGGGGCTGAATCACCCCTCCACTTT.

Only a few counts were recorded for this clone. The chain joins TRBV21-1 to TRBJ1-2; the table's D call, TRBD1, has no DNA check behind it. TRBV21-1 constitutes a pseudogene. The CDR3 runs 15 residues. Here the CDR3 reads CASSKEDRGDYGYTF. The DNA of the CDR3 is TGTGCCAGCAGCAAAGAAGACAGGGGGGACTATGGCTACACCTTC.

This chain joins TRBV28 and TRBJ2-1; TRBD2 matches at 11 bases. The CDR3 is made up of 16 amino acids. The junction had 13 bases not matched to a gene; V was cut back by 6 bases and J by 9 bases. In germline, CDR1 is MDHEN, CDR2 SYDVKM. The CDR3 DNA reads as TGTGCCAGCAGATTTGCTACTAGCGGGGGCAGTCTTGAGCAGTTCTTC. Its translation is CASRFATSGGSLEQFF.

This chain links TRBV28 with TRBJ1-1; TRBD1 might be the D (5 bases). Germline loops: CDR1 MDHEN, CDR2 SYDVKM. The CDR3 runs 15 residues. V lost 2 bases and J 3 bases, leaving 13 bases between the germline ends. The CDR3 coding sequence is TGTGCCAGCAGTTTAATCGGCAGGGTGGACACTGAAGCTTTCTTT. Translated: CASSLIGRVDTEAFF.

The chain carries TRBV2 and TRBJ1-5; unclear D gene. Trimming pared 5 bases from V and 5 bases from J, leaving 7 bases between. This CDR3 comprises 12 residues. CDR1 and CDR2 (germline): SNHLY, FYNNEI. The CDR3 protein is CASSPLYQPQHF. CDR3 DNA sequence: TGTGCCAGCAGTCCTTTATATCAGCCCCAGCATTTT. The variable domain in full, completed from reference TRBV2 and TRBJ1-5, reads EPEVTQTPSHQVTQMGQEVILRCVPISNHLYFYWYRQILGQKVEFLVSFYNNEISEKSEIFDDQFSVERPDGSNFTLKIRSTKLEDSAMYFCASSPLYQPQHFGDGTRLSIL.

The gene calls are TRBV11-2 and TRBJ1-2; D remains unclear. The CDR3 spans 15 residues. Trimming pared 1 base from V and 2 bases from J, leaving 11 bases between. Germline CDR1 and CDR2: SGHAT and FQNNGV. CDR3 protein: CASSLGSGENYGYTF. The CDR3 coding sequence is TGTGCCAGCAGCTTAGGATCTGGGGAGAACTATGGCTACACCTTC.

CDR3 region: CASSTGNQPQHF. CDR3 sequence (DNA): TGTGCCAGCAGTACAGGGAATCAGCCCCAGCATTTT. This sequence joins TRBV2 and TRBJ1-5; the D gene is possibly TRBD1 (6 bases). Germline V CDR1 and CDR2: SNHLY, FYNNEI. This CDR3 has 12 amino acids. The ends were cut back, 5 bases at V and 4 bases at J, with 6 bases in the middle.

V gene TRBV5-4 combines with J gene TRBJ2-5, with 11 nucleotides matching TRBD2. The germline V gene has CDR1 SGHNT and CDR2 YYREEE (reference sequence). J lost 2 bases, V lost 2 bases, and 2 bases had no gene match. The CDR3 totals 15 residues. CDR3 nucleotides: TGTGCCAGCAGCTTCCCTAGCGGGGGGCAAGAGACCCAGTACTTC. Translating gives CASSFPSGGQETQYF.

V is TRBV6-1 and J is TRBJ1-1, with D unresolved. In germline, CDR1 is MNHNS, CDR2 SASEGT. V was pared by 1 base and J by 10 bases, with 4 bases between. The CDR3 covers 10 residues. CDR3 nucleotides: TGTGCCAGCAGTGAAGGGAGAGCTTTCTTT. Translating it yields CASSEGRAFF.

This clone was picked up a small number of times. The V and J genes are TRBV7-9 and TRBJ1-2, with a weak D call TRBD1 (5 bases). Looked up from germline, CDR1 is SEHNR and CDR2 is FQNEAQ (reference sequence). CDR3 size: 13 residues. Trimming left V 2 bases short and J 8 bases short, with 12 bases between. The CDR3 protein is CASSLLQGLGYTF. CDR3 DNA: TGTGCCAGCAGCTTACTGCAGGGCTTGGGCTACACCTTC.

The CDR3 is CASSRLQEEKLFF. The CDR3, as DNA: TGTGCCAGCAGCCGCCTCCAGGAAGAAAAACTGTTTTTT. This chain uses TRBV5-5 with TRBJ1-4; D unresolved. CDR1 is SGHKS and CDR2 is YYEKEE in the germline V gene (reference sequence). V dropped 4 bases and J dropped 8 bases, with 12 bases sitting between them. This CDR3 comprises 13 residues.

The gene calls are TRBV6-5 and TRBJ1-1; the D gene is possibly TRBD1 (5 bases). CDR1 is MNHEY, CDR2 SVGAGI, per germline. This CDR3 spans 14 amino acids. Trimming shortened V by 7 bases and J by 3 bases, and 15 bases separated the two germline ends. The CDR3 reads CASIPGTSYTEAFF. The CDR3 coding sequence is TGTGCCAGCATCCCCGGGACTTCTTACACTGAAGCTTTCTTT.

This sequence joins TRBV2 and TRBJ2-7; 11 nucleotides line up with TRBD2. With 5 bases clipped from V and 7 bases from J, the junction kept 10 bases outside the gene matches. The CDR3 covers 15 residues. Looked up from germline, CDR1 is SNHLY and CDR2 is FYNNEI. CDR3 residues: CASSLLAGGAREQYF. Here the CDR3 DNA reads TGTGCCAGCAGTCTTCTAGCGGGGGGAGCCAGGGAGCAGTACTTC.

This sequence joins TRBV5-1 and TRBJ1-3, with 9 bases fitting TRBD1. The ends lost 4 bases at V and 4 bases at J; junction bases unmatched: 3. The CDR3 is 14 residues long. Germline V CDR1 and CDR2: SGHRS, YFSETQ. CDR3 in amino acids: CASSDGTGGNTIYF. CDR3 nucleotides: TGCGCCAGCAGCGACGGGACAGGGGGAAACACCATATATTTT.

This clone appeared a single time. The chain couples TRBV2 to TRBJ2-1; perhaps TRBD2 as D (6 bases). The CDR3 length is 13 residues. Germline-derived CDR1 and CDR2 are SNHLY and FYNNEI. Deletions cut 11 bases from V and 8 bases from J, with 19 bases between. The CDR3 DNA is TGTGCCTCCACTGCGGAGGGACTCGATGAGCAGTTCTTC. Protein product: CASTAEGLDEQFF. Looking up the rest from reference TRBV2 and TRBJ2-1 gives the full variable domain: EPEVTQTPSHQVTQMGQEVILRCVPISNHLYFYWYRQILGQKVEFLVSFYNNEISEKSEIFDDQFSVERPDGSNFTLKIRSTKLEDSAMYFCASTAEGLDEQFFGPGTRLTVL.

The genes are TRBV18 and TRBJ1-6, with 9 bases identical to TRBD1. CDR3 length equals 18 residues. J lost 1 base, V lost 3 bases, and 7 bases had no gene match. Germline V gene lookup returns CDR1 KGHSH and CDR2 LQKENI. CDR3 sequence: CASSPGTGRGSYNSPLHF. The CDR3 nucleotides read TGTGCCAGCTCACCCGGGACAGGGCGAGGGTCCTATAATTCACCCCTCCACTTT.

The chain uses TRBV28 and TRBJ1-5; no firm D call. The CDR3 consists of 15 residues. Deletions cut 6 bases from V and 1 base from J, with 13 bases between. Germline values: CDR1 MDHEN, CDR2 SYDVKM. The CDR3 nucleotides are TGTGCCAGCAGCACGAGACGAGGGAGCAATCAGCCCCAGCATTTT. Residues: CASSTRRGSNQPQHF. The whole variable domain, remainder taken from reference TRBV28 and TRBJ1-5, is DVKVTQSSRYLVKRTGEKVFLECVQDMDHENMFWYRQDPGLGLRLIYFSYDVKMKEKGDIPEGYSVSREKKERFSLILESASTNQTSMYLCASSTRRGSNQPQHFGDGTRLSIL.

J is TRBJ1-2 and V is TRBV6-5, with TRBD1 matching 10 bases. The germline CDR1 and CDR2 sequences are MNHEY and SVGAGI. The CDR3 is 14 residues long. V trimming: 5 bases; J trimming: 2 bases; junction bases outside the gene matches: 2. CDR3 sequence reads: CASSRDRGNYGYTF. The CDR3 bases are TGTGCCAGCAGTCGGGACAGGGGAAACTATGGCTACACCTTC.

The rearrangement joins TRBV28 to TRBJ2-7; 7 nucleotides line up with TRBD2. In germline, CDR1 is MDHEN, CDR2 SYDVKM. CDR3 size: 13 residues. J gave up 0 bases and V 8 bases, and 4 bases lay outside the gene matches. Here the CDR3 reads CASRRGGSYEQYF. The DNA of the CDR3 is TGTGCCAGCCGCCGCGGGGGCTCCTACGAGCAGTACTTC.

The rearrangement links TRBV19 to TRBJ1-1; D may be TRBD1 (5 bases). Trimming stripped 1 base from V and 5 bases from J, with 11 bases between. Germline lookup yields CDR1 LNHDA and CDR2 SQIVND (reference sequence). The CDR3 loop spans 14 amino acids. The CDR3 reads CASSIGGTNTEAFF. The CDR3 nucleotides are TGTGCCAGTAGTATAGGGGGCACGAATACTGAAGCTTTCTTT.

DNA for the CDR3: TGTGCCAGCAGTGGGATAGCGGGGGCGGGGGATACGCAGTATTTT. Protein product: CASSGIAGAGDTQYF. The chain is built from TRBV2 and TRBJ2-3, with 9 bases lining up with TRBD2. Germline V CDR1 and CDR2: SNHLY, FYNNEI. CDR3 length: 15 amino acids. Germline trimming cut 4 bases from V and 6 bases from J; bases unmatched to any gene: 8. Filled out from reference TRBV2 and TRBJ2-3, the complete variable domain reads EPEVTQTPSHQVTQMGQEVILRCVPISNHLYFYWYRQILGQKVEFLVSFYNNEISEKSEIFDDQFSVERPDGSNFTLKIRSTKLEDSAMYFCASSGIAGAGDTQYFGPGTRLTVL.

This clone was picked up a small number of times. The chain joins TRBV18 to TRBJ2-7; 12 nucleotides agree with TRBD1. After removal of 4 bases from V and 5 bases from J, the junction contained 9 bases not matched to a gene. CDR3 length: 16 amino acids. The germline V gene encodes CDR1 KGHSH and CDR2 LQKENI. CDR3 DNA sequence: TGTGCCAGCTCACGATACGCCGGGACAGGGGGCAACGAGCAGTACTTC. Translating gives CASSRYAGTGGNEQYF.

V and J are TRBV6-5 and TRBJ1-2, with 7 positions matching TRBD1. Trimming at V came to 6 bases and at J to 7 bases, leaving 8 bases not matched to a gene. Per germline, CDR1 MNHEY and CDR2 SVGAGI. The CDR3 totals 13 residues. The CDR3 reads CASSLGTAAGYTF. The CDR3 nucleotides are TGTGCCAGCAGCCTCGGGACAGCTGCTGGCTACACCTTC.

The chain joins TRBV5-1 to TRBJ2-1; TRBD2 agrees at 15 bases. The CDR3 consists of 15 residues. Germline CDR1 SGHRS, CDR2 YFSETQ. V was clipped by 6 bases and J by 4 bases; unmatched bases: 2. This CDR3 reads CASIGLAGGYNEQFF. CDR3 in DNA: TGCGCCAGCATCGGACTAGCGGGGGGGTACAATGAGCAGTTCTTC.

This chain uses TRBV4-2 with TRBJ2-5, with TRBD2 matching 7 bases. The CDR3 is 17 residues long. Germline V CDR1 and CDR2: LGHNA, YNFKEQ. V gave up 0 bases and J gave up 1 base; unmatched junction bases: 8. The CDR3 sequence is CASSQDPPGLGQETQYF. CDR3 coding DNA: TGTGCCAGCAGCCAAGATCCCCCAGGACTAGGCCAAGAGACCCAGTACTTC.

The chain carries TRBV5-4 and TRBJ2-3; 8 nucleotides align to TRBD1. The CDR3 consists of 15 residues. V gave up 4 bases and J gave up 1 base; unmatched junction bases: 5. CDR1 and CDR2 from the germline V gene are SGHNT and YYREEE (reference sequence). The CDR3 bases are TGTGCCAGCAGCCAACCGGGACAGGGCACAGATACGCAGTATTTT. Amino acids: CASSQPGQGTDTQYF. Supplemented by reference TRBV5-4 and TRBJ2-3, the full variable domain reads ETGVTQSPTHLIKTRGQQVTLRCSSQSGHNTVSWYQQALGQGPQFIFQYYREEENGRGNFPPRFSGLQFPNYSSELNVNALELDDSALYLCASSQPGQGTDTQYFGPGTRLTVL.

This rearrangement joins TRBV4-1 to TRBJ2-2, with no clear D. V was pared by 5 bases and J by 6 bases, with 16 bases between. The CDR3 spans 15 residues. From germline, CDR1 is MGHRA and CDR2 YSYEKL. The CDR3 DNA follows: TGCGCCAGCAGCTTACCGACATCCTCACCCGGGGAGCTGTTTTTT. This sequence encodes CASSLPTSSPGELFF.